One and the same sample provided the 29 T cell receptor beta chains below, sequenced in a study of blood T cell repertoires in COVID-19. Sequenced by immunoSEQ multiplex PCR; TCRdb stores in-frame clones only, minus some. The repertoire holds roughly 120,000 clones, with 90% as singletons. What was sequenced was peripheral blood. All receptors come from a man aged 55-75 years with COVID-19, enrolled during active disease.

The chain has TRBV19 and TRBJ2-2; 11 bases are shared with TRBD2. The germline V gene has CDR1 LNHDA and CDR2 SQIVND (reference sequence). The CDR3 length is 17 residues. The J segment lost 0 bases and the V segment lost 4 bases, leaving 4 bases of the junction unmatched. CDR3 nucleotide sequence: TGTGCCAGTAGTACCATTAGCGGGAGGGCGAACACCGGGGAGCTGTTTTTT. As protein: CASSTISGRANTGELFF.

A remark on this clone: One junction end disagrees with the germline gene, perhaps due to a read error. V usage is TRBV4-2 and J usage is TRBJ1-5; D remains unclear. This CDR3 has 15 residues. The germline gives CDR1 LGHNA, CDR2 YNFKEQ. The CDR3: CASSQVTASDQPQHF. The CDR3 DNA sequence: TGTGCCAGCAGCCAAGTAACGGCTAGCGATCAGCCCCAGCATTTT.

The CDR3 here is CASRASGRDSYNEQFF. In DNA form, the CDR3 reads TGTGCCAGTAGGGCTAGCGGGAGGGACTCCTACAATGAGCAGTTCTTC. V and J are TRBV19 and TRBJ2-1; 12 positions match TRBD2. The length of the CDR3 is 16 residues. Germline V CDR1 and CDR2: LNHDA, SQIVND (reference sequence). The junction had 3 bases not matched to a gene; V was cut back by 6 bases and J by 0 bases.

This clone was recorded a few times. The J gene is TRBJ2-5, the V gene TRBV20-1; D is unclear. Germline V CDR1 and CDR2: DFQATT, SNEGSKA (reference sequence). This CDR3 has 11 amino acids. V dropped 7 bases and J dropped 5 bases, with 11 bases sitting between them. CDR3 protein: CSVLPPETQYF. As DNA, the CDR3 is TGCAGTGTACTCCCCCCCGAGACCCAGTACTTC.

The rearrangement uses TRBV2 and TRBJ1-1; weak D call: TRBD1 (5 bases). V was trimmed by 8 bases and J by 0 bases, leaving 10 bases between them. The CDR3 contains 13 residues. CDR1 is SNHLY, CDR2 FYNNEI, per germline. CDR3 region: CASAQVLNTEAFF. The CDR3 DNA is TGTGCCAGCGCACAGGTCCTGAACACTGAAGCTTTCTTT.

This clone was recorded only once. The chain is built from TRBV28 and TRBJ1-6, with TRBD1 matching 9 bases. Germline CDR1 and CDR2: MDHEN and SYDVKM. This CDR3 spans 17 amino acids. With V trimmed by 2 bases and J by 5 bases, 7 bases remained unmatched. This CDR3 reads CASSLPGQGVDNSPLHF. The CDR3 DNA sequence: TGTGCCAGCAGTTTACCGGGACAGGGAGTGGATAATTCACCCCTCCACTTT.

The chain joins TRBV18 to TRBJ2-2; D call uncertain. The germline V and J ends were trimmed by 3 bases and 2 bases, with 13 bases remaining between them. Germline CDR1 KGHSH, CDR2 LQKENI. The CDR3 spans 16 residues. The CDR3 is CASSPAIRPNTGELFF. CDR3 coding DNA: TGTGCCAGCTCACCCGCGATTCGTCCCAACACCGGGGAGCTGTTTTTT.

As for this clone: An end of the junction differs from the germline gene, which may be a read error. The genes are TRBV20-1 and TRBJ2-7; possible D gene TRBD1, 6 bases. The V gene's germline CDR1 is DFQATT and CDR2 SNEGSKA (reference sequence). The CDR3 spans 10 residues. The CDR3 loop reads CSASTGTPVF. In DNA form, the CDR3 reads TGCAGTGCTTCCACCGGGACACCCGTATTC.

J is TRBJ2-3 and V is TRBV2, with 11 bases aligning to TRBD2. The germline CDR1 and CDR2 sequences are SNHLY and FYNNEI. The CDR3 contains 13 residues. Losses at the gene ends were 9 bases for V and 3 bases for J; bases not matched to a gene: 2. This chain's CDR3 is CARRTSGTDTQYF. The CDR3 bases are TGTGCCAGGCGGACTAGCGGGACAGATACGCAGTATTTT.

The J gene is TRBJ2-1, the V gene TRBV4-2; 9 bases are a match to TRBD2. The CDR3 length is 17 residues. After removal of 0 bases from V and 0 bases from J, the junction contained 3 bases not matched to a gene. Germline-derived CDR1 and CDR2 are LGHNA and YNFKEQ. Here the CDR3 reads CASSQDISGSSYNEQFF. CDR3 in DNA: TGTGCCAGCAGCCAAGATATTAGCGGGAGCTCCTACAATGAGCAGTTCTTC.

This clone has only a few counts. This rearrangement joins TRBV13 to TRBJ1-2; the D gene is possibly TRBD1 (6 bases). The CDR3 extends over 15 amino acids. The V gene's germline CDR1 is PRHDT and CDR2 FYEKMQ (reference sequence). V was cut by 0 bases and J by 7 bases, with 15 bases left in between. The CDR3 DNA reads as TGTGCCAGCAGCTTAGGACAGGGAGTAACAGGTGGCTACACCTTC. Protein: CASSLGQGVTGGYTF.

This clone has more than one count but fewer than ten. The chain combines TRBV5-1 with TRBJ2-5; TRBD2 matches at 8 bases. V shed 4 bases and J 3 bases; nucleotides not matched to a gene: 11. Germline V gene data show CDR1 as SGHRS and CDR2 as YFSETQ. The CDR3 has 16 amino acids. In DNA, the CDR3 is TGCGCCAGCAGCCCCAACGGGGGGGGGCTCGAAGAGACCCAGTACTTC. This translates into CASSPNGGGLEETQYF.

The gene calls are TRBV19 and TRBJ2-1, with a possible D match to TRBD2 (7 bases). The V gene's germline CDR1 is LNHDA and CDR2 SQIVND (reference sequence). The CDR3 contains 17 residues. Trimming stripped 0 bases from V and 7 bases from J, with 19 bases between. The CDR3 DNA reads TGTGCCAGTAGTATAGATCAATCGGGGGGCCACCTAAATGAGCAGTTCTTC. Its protein product is CASSIDQSGGHLNEQFF.

The V gene is TRBV5-1, the J gene TRBJ1-1; TRBD1 matches 10 bases. Unmatched junction bases numbered 5, after V lost 4 bases and J lost 5 bases. The CDR3 extends over 14 amino acids. Per the germline V gene, CDR1 is SGHRS and CDR2 is YFSETQ. The CDR3 loop is CASSLGQGTTEAFF. The CDR3 nucleotides are TGCGCCAGCAGCCTGGGACAGGGGACTACTGAAGCTTTCTTT.

The V gene is TRBV4-3, the J gene TRBJ1-4; TRBD1 agrees at 8 bases. Germline CDR1 and CDR2: LGHNA and YSLEER. The CDR3 extends over 16 amino acids. Trimming removed 6 bases from V and 6 bases from J; junction bases left unmatched: 12. As DNA, the CDR3 is TGCGCCAGCAGTCCCAACCCGACAGGGGTGGATGAAAAACTGTTTTTT. As protein: CASSPNPTGVDEKLFF.

The gene calls are TRBV7-9 and TRBJ1-5, with D maybe TRBD1 (5 bases). The CDR3 is 14 amino acids. Per the germline V gene, CDR1 is SEHNR and CDR2 is FQNEAQ (reference sequence). With 3 bases removed from V and 6 bases from J, the gap between germline ends came to 12 bases. CDR3 sequence (DNA): TGTGCCAGCAGCTTTTCAGGGCCGGGTCAGCCCCAGCATTTT. It encodes CASSFSGPGQPQHF.

In regard to this clone: One end of the junction varies from germline; a read error may be responsible. V and J are TRBV30 and TRBJ2-3; weak D call: TRBD2 (5 bases). Germline lookup yields CDR1 GTSNPN and CDR2 SVGIG (reference sequence). The CDR3 totals 18 residues. The CDR3 DNA is TGTGCCTGGAGTGCTCGGTACGTGGCGGGTTCTAGCACCGATACGCAGTATTTT. Its translation: CAWSARYVAGSSTDTQYF.

V is TRBV2 and J is TRBJ1-4; D might be TRBD1 (5 bases). Trimming stripped 6 bases from V and 4 bases from J, with 9 bases between. The V gene's germline CDR1 is SNHLY and CDR2 FYNNEI. This CDR3 is 13 amino acids long. CDR3 sequence reads: CASRQGINEKLFF. The CDR3 bases are TGTGCCAGCAGGCAGGGAATTAATGAAAAACTGTTTTTT.

The rearrangement joins TRBV5-1 to TRBJ2-1; 10 bases line up with TRBD1. The germline V gene has CDR1 SGHRS and CDR2 YFSETQ. The CDR3 contains 14 residues. J lost 6 bases, V lost 5 bases, and 5 bases had no gene match. CDR3: CASSSGQGFNEQFF. For the CDR3, the DNA is TGCGCCAGCAGTTCGGGACAGGGGTTCAATGAGCAGTTCTTC.

The chain couples TRBV11-2 to TRBJ2-2; 13 bases align to TRBD2. CDR1 is SGHAT and CDR2 is FQNNGV in the germline V gene. V dropped 2 bases and J dropped 2; count of bases not matched to a gene: 8. There are 19 residues in the CDR3. This CDR3 is CASSLPRTSGSFNTGELFF. In nucleotides, the CDR3 is TGTGCCAGCAGCTTACCCCGGACTAGCGGGAGTTTTAACACCGGGGAGCTGTTTTTT.

The chain links TRBV28 to TRBJ1-1; the D gene is possibly TRBD1 (5 bases). CDR1 is MDHEN, CDR2 SYDVKM, per germline. The CDR3 runs to 14 residues. Trimming took off 2 bases at V and 3 bases at J, with 10 bases between the two ends. Here the CDR3 reads CASSLAGRDTEAFF. The CDR3 DNA is TGTGCCAGCAGTTTAGCGGGGCGTGACACTGAAGCTTTCTTT.

The chain combines TRBV19 with TRBJ1-2; tentatively, D is TRBD1 (5 bases). The V gene's germline CDR1 is LNHDA and CDR2 SQIVND (reference sequence). Trimming removed 1 base at V and 6 bases at J, with 9 bases between. The CDR3 contains 13 residues. DNA of the CDR3: TGTGCCAGTAGTATAGCAGGGTTCGATGGCTACACCTTC. Amino acids: CASSIAGFDGYTF.

J is TRBJ2-2 and V is TRBV7-3, with TRBD2 as a possible D gene (5 bases). V lost 1 base and J 6 bases, leaving 12 bases between the germline ends. Germline V gene sequence: CDR1 SGHTA, CDR2 FQGTGA. There are 15 residues in the CDR3. In nucleotides, the CDR3 is TGTGCCAGCAGCTTAAGCCCCGGAGGCGCCGGGGAGCTGTTTTTT. It specifies CASSLSPGGAGELFF.

This clone was detected only once. This chain links TRBV28 with TRBJ2-7, with 7 bases lining up with TRBD1. With 3 bases clipped from V and 3 bases from J, the junction kept 8 bases outside the gene matches. From germline, CDR1 is MDHEN and CDR2 SYDVKM. The CDR3 spans 15 residues. For the CDR3, the DNA is TGTGCCAGCAGTTTGTCCGAGACAGGGTTCTACGAGCAGTACTTC. It specifies CASSLSETGFYEQYF.

The CDR3: CASSSIAGGYEQYF. The CDR3 DNA sequence: TGTGCCAGCAGCTCCATAGCGGGAGGCTACGAGCAGTACTTC. The chain is built from TRBV7-2 and TRBJ2-7, with 10 nucleotides matching TRBD2. CDR3 length: 14 residues. Germline CDR1 and CDR2: SGHTA and FQGNSA. Germline trimming cut 4 bases from V and 3 bases from J; bases unmatched to any gene: 3.

This clone has more than one count but fewer than ten. The chain carries TRBV7-9 and TRBJ2-7; 7 nucleotides align to TRBD2. Trimming took 4 bases from V and 5 from J; bases not matched to a gene: 8. Germline V gene data show CDR1 as SEHNR and CDR2 as FQNEAQ (reference sequence). This CDR3 region has 14 residues. The DNA of the CDR3 is TGTGCCAGCAGCTATGGACTAGTTGGCAACGAGCAGTACTTC. It encodes CASSYGLVGNEQYF.

This chain joins TRBV18 and TRBJ1-2; TRBD1 agrees at 11 bases. Trimming cost V 6 bases and J 4 bases; bases outside gene matches: 7. From germline, CDR1 is KGHSH and CDR2 LQKENI. The CDR3 has 15 residues. The chain's CDR3 is CASSPGDRGVYGYTF. CDR3 DNA sequence: TGTGCCAGCTCCCCCGGGGACAGGGGGGTCTATGGCTACACCTTC.

The chain couples TRBV12-3 or TRBV12-4 to TRBJ1-2, with no clear D. The CDR3 contains 13 residues. The V gene lost 4 bases and the J gene lost 4 bases, with 10 bases spanning the gap. The CDR3 here is CASSSQQLYGYTF. DNA of the CDR3: TGTGCCAGCAGTTCACAGCAACTCTATGGCTACACCTTC.

The chain is built from TRBV2 and TRBJ2-7; possible D gene TRBD2, 6 bases. The CDR3 loop spans 15 amino acids. Germline V CDR1 and CDR2: SNHLY, FYNNEI. V was clipped by 2 bases and J by 2 bases, with 13 bases between them. The CDR3 is CASSESREYPYEQYF. The CDR3 nucleotides read TGTGCCAGCAGTGAAAGTCGGGAGTACCCCTACGAGCAGTACTTC.